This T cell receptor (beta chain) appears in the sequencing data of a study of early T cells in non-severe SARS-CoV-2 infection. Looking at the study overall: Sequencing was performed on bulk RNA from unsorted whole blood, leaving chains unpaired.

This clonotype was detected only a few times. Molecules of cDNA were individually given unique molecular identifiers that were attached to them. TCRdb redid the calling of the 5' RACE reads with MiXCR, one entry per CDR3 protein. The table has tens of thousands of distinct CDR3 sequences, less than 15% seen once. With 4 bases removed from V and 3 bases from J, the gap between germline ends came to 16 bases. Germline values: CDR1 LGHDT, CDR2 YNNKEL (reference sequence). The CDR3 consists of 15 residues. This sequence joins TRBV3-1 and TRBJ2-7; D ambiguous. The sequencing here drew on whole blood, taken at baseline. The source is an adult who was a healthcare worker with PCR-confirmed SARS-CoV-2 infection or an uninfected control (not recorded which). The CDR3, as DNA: TGTGCCAGCAGCCCGAGAGTGGGATTAGTCTACGAGCAGTACTTC. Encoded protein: CASSPRVGLVYEQYF.